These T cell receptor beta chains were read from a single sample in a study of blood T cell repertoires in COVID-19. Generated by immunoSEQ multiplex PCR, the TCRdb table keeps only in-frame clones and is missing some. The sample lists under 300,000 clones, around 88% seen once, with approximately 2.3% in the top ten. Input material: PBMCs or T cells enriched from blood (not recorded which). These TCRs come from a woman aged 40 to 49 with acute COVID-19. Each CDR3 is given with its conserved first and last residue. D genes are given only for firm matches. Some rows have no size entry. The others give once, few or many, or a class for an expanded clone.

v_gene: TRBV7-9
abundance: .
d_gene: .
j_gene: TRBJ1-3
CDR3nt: TGTGCCAGCAGGTTCTTAGCAAGCTCTGGAAACACCATATATTTT
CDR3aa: CASRFLASSGNTIYF

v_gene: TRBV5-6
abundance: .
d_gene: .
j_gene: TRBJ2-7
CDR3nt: TGTGCCAGCAGCTTGGGCAGGGTCTACGAGCAGTACTTC
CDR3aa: CASSLGRVYEQYF

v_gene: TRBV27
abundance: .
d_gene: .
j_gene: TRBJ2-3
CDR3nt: TGTGCCAGCAATACTAGGTCCAGGGGACACACAGATACGCAGTATTTT
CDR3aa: CASNTRSRGHTDTQYF

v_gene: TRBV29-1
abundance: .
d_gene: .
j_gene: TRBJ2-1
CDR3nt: TGCAGCGTTGAAAGGAGGACCCCTTACAATGAGCAGTTCTTC
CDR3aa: CSVERRTPYNEQFF

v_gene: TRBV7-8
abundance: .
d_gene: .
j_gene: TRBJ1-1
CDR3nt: TGTGCCAGCAGCTTAGCTGGGGGGGCTGAAGCTTTCTTT
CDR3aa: CASSLAGGAEAFF

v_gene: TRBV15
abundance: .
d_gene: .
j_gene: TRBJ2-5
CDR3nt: TGTGCCACCAGCAGAGGGGACACCCAAGAGACCCAGTACTTC
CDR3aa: CATSRGDTQETQYF

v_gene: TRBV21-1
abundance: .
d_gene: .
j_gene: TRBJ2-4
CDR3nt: TGTGCCAGCAGCACCCGTCTGCGCACCAAAAACATTCAGTACTTC
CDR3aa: CASSTRLRTKNIQYF

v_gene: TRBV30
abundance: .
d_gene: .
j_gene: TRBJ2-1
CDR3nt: TGTGCCTGGAGCGCTACAGGGAGCTCCTACAATGAGCAGTTCTTC
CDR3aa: CAWSATGSSYNEQFF

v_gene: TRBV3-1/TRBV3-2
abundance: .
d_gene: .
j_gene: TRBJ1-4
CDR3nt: TGTGCCAGCAGCCAAGAGGCTCTGGCCCTCGTCAGGAAAAAACTGTTTTTT
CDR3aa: CASSQEALALVRKKLFF

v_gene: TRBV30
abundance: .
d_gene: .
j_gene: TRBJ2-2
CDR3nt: TGTGCCTGGAGTGTTAGGAGGAGCGAGGAGCTGTTTTTT
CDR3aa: CAWSVRRSEELFF

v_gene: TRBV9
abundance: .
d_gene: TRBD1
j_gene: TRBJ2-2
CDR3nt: TGTGCCAGCAGCGTAGCTACAGGCAGGGGGCCGTTGGTCGGGGAGCTGTTTTTT
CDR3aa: CASSVATGRGPLVGELFF

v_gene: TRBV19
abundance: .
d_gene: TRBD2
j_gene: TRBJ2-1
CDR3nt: TGTGCCAGTAGTCCTATAGCGGGGAGCTCCTACAATGAGCAGTTCTTC
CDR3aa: CASSPIAGSSYNEQFF

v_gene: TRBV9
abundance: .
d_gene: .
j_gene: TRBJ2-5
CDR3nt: TGTGCCAGCAGCTCGAGAGGGGGACAAAAAGAGACCCAGTACTTC
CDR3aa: CASSSRGGQKETQYF

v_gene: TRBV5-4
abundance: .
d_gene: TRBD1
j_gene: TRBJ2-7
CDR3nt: TGTGCCAGCACCCCGGGCCGACAGGGGGCCTACGAGCAGTACTTC
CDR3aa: CASTPGRQGAYEQYF

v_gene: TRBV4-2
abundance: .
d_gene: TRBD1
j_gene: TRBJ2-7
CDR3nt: TGTGCCAGCAGCCAAGATGGAACAGGGGTCTACGAGCAGTACTTC
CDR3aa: CASSQDGTGVYEQYF

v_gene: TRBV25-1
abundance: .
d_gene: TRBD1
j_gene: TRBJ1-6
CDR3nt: TGTGCCAGCAGTGATCAGACAGGGGATAATTCACCCCTCCACTTT
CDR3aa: CASSDQTGDNSPLHF

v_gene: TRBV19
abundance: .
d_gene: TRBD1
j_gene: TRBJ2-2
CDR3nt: TGTGCCAGTAGTGCGGACAGGGGCGGGTTAAGGGCCGGGGAGCTGTTTTTT
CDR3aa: CASSADRGGLRAGELFF

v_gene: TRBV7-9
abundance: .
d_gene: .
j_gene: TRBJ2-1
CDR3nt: TGTGCCAGCAGCTCACCCATCGACAGGCAGCAGTTCTTC
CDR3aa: CASSSPIDRQQFF

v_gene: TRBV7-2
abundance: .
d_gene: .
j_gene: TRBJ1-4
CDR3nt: TGTGCCAGCAGCTTATCCAACGGCCAGGCAGCTGATGAAAAACTGTTTTTT
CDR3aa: CASSLSNGQAADEKLFF

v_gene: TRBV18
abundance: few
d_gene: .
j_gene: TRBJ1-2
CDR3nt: TGTGCCAGCTCACCCGGACTCCCCTACGATGCTGGCTACACCTTC
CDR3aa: CASSPGLPYDAGYTF

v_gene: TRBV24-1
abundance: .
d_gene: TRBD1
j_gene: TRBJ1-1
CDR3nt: TGTGCCACCAGTGATTTGCGGCAGGGGGCAAACACTGAAGCTTTCTTT
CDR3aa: CATSDLRQGANTEAFF

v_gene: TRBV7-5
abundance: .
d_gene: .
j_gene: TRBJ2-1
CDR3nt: TGTGCCAGAAACGAGCGGAGCTACAATGAGCAGTTCTTC
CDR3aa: CARNERSYNEQFF

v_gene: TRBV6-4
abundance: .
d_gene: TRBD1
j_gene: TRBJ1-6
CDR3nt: TGTGCCAGCAGTTCCGAAGACACAGGGGGTTCACCCCTCCACTTT
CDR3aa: CASSSEDTGGSPLHF

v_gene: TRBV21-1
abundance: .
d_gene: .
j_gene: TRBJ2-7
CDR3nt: TGTGCCAGCAGCAAAGAGGAGGGGGGGTACTACGAGCAGTACTTC
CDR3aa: CASSKEEGGYYEQYF

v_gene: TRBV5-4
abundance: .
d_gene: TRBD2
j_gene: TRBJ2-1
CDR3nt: TGTGCCAGCAGCTTCTATAGCGGGAGGGCCTCCAATGAGCAGTTCTTC
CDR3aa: CASSFYSGRASNEQFF

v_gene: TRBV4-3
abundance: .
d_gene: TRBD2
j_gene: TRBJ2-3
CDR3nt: TGCGCCAGCAGCCAAACTAGCGGGAGTGGAGATACGCAGTATTTT
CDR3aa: CASSQTSGSGDTQYF

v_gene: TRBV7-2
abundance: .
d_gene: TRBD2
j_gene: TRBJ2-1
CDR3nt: TGTGCCAGCAGCTTGGTTTTCCTAGCGGGAGGGTACAATGAGCAGTTCTTC
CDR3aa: CASSLVFLAGGYNEQFF

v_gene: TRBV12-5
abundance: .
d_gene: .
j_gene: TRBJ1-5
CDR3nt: TGTGCTAGTGGTCCCCCGCCGGAGACTAGGCCCCAGCATTTT
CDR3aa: CASGPPPETRPQHF

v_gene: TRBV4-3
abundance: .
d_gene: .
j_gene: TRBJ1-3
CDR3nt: TGCGCCAGCAGCCAAGTATCTGGAAACACCATATATTTT
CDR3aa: CASSQVSGNTIYF

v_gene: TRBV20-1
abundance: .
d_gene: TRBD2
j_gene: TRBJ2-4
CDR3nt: TGCAGTGCTAGTTCTTTTCGGACTAGCGTCAAAAACATTCAGTACTTC
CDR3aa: CSASSFRTSVKNIQYF

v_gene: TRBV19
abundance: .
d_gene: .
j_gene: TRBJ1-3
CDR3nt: TGTGCCAGTAGTATAGGTTTAGGGGTCTCTGGAAACACCATATATTTT
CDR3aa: CASSIGLGVSGNTIYF

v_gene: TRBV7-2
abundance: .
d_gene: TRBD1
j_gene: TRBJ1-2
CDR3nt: TGTGCCAGCAGCTTAGAAGGGGGCGGAGGCTACACCTTC
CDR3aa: CASSLEGGGGYTF

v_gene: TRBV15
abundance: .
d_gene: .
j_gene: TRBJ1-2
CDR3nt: TGTGCCACCAGCAGGAGGACAAGGAATGCTAACTATGGCTACACCTTC
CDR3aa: CATSRRTRNANYGYTF

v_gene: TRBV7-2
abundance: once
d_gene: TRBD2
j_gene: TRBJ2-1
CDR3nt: TGTGCCAGCAGCCCACCCCGGGGGAGCGGGAGAGAGGGCAATGAGCAGTTCTTC
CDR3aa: CASSPPRGSGREGNEQFF

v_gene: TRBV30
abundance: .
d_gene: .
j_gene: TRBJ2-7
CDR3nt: TGTGCCTGGAGTGTACCCCCCACTGGGGCTCTCTCCTACGAGCAGTACTTC
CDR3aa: CAWSVPPTGALSYEQYF

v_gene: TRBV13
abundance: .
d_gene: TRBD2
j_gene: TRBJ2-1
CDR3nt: TGTGCCAGCAGCCCCCTAGCGGGAGGCGGGGATGAGCAGTTCTTC
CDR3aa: CASSPLAGGGDEQFF

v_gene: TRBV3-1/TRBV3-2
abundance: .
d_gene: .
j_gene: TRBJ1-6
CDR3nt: TGTGCCAGTAGGGAGGGGGGCTCCTATAATTCACCCCTCCACTTT
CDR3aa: CASREGGSYNSPLHF

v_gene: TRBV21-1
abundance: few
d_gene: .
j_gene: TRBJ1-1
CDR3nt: TGTGCCACGACTTGCAGGGGGTTGTGGACTGAAGCTTTCTTT
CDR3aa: CATTCRGLWTEAFF

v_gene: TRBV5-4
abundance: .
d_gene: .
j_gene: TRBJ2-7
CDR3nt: TGTGCCAGCAGCTTGGCATCGCCGGGCGAGCAGTACTTC
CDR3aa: CASSLASPGEQYF

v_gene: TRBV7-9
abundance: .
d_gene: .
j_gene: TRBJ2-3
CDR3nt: TGTGCCAGCAGCGTCCGGTCAGATACGCAGTATTTT
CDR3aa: CASSVRSDTQYF

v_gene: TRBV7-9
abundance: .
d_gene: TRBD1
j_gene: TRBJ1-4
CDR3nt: TGTGCCAGCAGCGCCGGGACAGGGGAACTTAATGAAAAACTGTTTTTT
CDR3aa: CASSAGTGELNEKLFF

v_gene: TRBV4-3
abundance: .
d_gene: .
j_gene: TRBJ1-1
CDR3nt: TGCGCCAGCAGCCAAGAATTCTTCGTGCGCTTAGAAGCTTTCTTT
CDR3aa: CASSQEFFVRLEAFF

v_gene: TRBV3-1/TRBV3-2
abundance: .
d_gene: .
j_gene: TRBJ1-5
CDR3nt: TGTGCCAGCAGCCAAGATAACCGGAGGGCGCCCCAGCATTTT
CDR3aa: CASSQDNRRAPQHF

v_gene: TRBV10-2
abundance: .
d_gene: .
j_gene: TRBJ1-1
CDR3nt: TGCGCCAGCAGTTCCTTCGGGAGGGCCACTGAAGCTTTCTTT
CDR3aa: CASSSFGRATEAFF

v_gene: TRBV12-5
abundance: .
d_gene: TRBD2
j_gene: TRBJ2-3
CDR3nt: TGTGCTAGTGGCTTACAAAAGGGGACTAGCGGGTTTGATACGCAGTATTTT
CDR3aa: CASGLQKGTSGFDTQYF

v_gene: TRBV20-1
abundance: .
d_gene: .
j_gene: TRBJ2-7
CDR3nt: TGCAGTGCTAGGACAGGTTACGAGCAGTACTTC
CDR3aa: CSARTGYEQYF

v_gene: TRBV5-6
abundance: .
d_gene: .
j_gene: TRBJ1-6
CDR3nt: TGTGCCAGCAGCTTGCGCGGGGAGGTCTCACCCCTCCACTTT
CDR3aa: CASSLRGEVSPLHF

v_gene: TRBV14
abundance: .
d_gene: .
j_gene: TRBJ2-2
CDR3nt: TGTGCCAGCAGCCCGAGACTCACCGGGACCGGGGAGCTGTTTTTT
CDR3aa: CASSPRLTGTGELFF